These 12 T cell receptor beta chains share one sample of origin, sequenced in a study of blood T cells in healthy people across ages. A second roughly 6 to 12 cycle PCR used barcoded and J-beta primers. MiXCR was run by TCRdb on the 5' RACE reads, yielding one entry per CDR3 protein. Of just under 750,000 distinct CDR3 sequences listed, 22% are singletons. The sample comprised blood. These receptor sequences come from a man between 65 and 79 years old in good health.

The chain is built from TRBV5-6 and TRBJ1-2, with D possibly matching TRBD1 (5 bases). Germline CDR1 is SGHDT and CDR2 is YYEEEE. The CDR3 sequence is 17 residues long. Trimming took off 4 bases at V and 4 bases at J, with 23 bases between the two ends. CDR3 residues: CASSENPGRVLLYGYTF. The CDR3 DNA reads TGTGCCAGCAGCGAAAACCCGGGACGAGTTTTACTCTATGGCTACACCTTC.

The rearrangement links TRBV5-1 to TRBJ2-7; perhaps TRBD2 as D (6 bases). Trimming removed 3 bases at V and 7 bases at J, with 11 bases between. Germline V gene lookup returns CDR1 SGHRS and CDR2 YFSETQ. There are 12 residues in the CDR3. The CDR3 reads CASSWSGDEQYF. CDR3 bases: TGCGCCAGCAGCTGGTCGGGGGATGAGCAGTACTTC.

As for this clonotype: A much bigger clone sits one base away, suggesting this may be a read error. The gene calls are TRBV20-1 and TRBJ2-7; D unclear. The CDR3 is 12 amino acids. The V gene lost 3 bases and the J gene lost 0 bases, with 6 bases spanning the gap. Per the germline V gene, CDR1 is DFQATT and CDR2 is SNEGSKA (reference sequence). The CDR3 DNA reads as TGCAGTGCTAGTGTCAGCTCCTACGAGCAGTACTTC. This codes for CSASVSSYEQYF.

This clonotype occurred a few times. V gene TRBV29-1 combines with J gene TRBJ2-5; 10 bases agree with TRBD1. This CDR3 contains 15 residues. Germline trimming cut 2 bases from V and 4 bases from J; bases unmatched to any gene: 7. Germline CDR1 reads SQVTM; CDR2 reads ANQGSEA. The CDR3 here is CSVEPTGGWRETQYF. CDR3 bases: TGCAGCGTTGAACCGACAGGGGGCTGGCGAGAGACCCAGTACTTC.

Here the CDR3 DNA reads TGTGCCAGCAGCCAAGCGGTCGCGGAGACCCAGTACTTC. Translating it yields CASSQAVAETQYF. The chain joins TRBV3-1 to TRBJ2-5; D not certain. Germline CDR1 LGHDT, CDR2 YNNKEL (reference sequence). The CDR3 consists of 13 residues. The V and J ends lost 1 base and 5 bases respectively, with 8 bases between them.

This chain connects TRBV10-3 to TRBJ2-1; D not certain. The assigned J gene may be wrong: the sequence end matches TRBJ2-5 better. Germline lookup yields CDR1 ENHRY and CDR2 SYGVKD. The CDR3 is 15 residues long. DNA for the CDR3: TGTGCCATCAGTGAAAGGGTTGGTGTTGGAGAGACCCAGTACTTC. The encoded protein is CAISERVGVGETQYF.

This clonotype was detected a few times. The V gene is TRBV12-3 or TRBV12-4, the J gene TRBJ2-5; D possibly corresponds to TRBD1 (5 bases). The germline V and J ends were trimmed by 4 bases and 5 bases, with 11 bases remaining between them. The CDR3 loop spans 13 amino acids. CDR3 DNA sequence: TGTGCCAGCAGTTATCAGGGAAGGGAGACCCAGTACTTC. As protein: CASSYQGRETQYF.

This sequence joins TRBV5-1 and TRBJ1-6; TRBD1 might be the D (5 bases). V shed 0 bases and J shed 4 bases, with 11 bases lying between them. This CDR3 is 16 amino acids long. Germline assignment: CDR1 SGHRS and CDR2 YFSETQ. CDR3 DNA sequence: TGCGCCAGCAGCTTGGCAGGGAGTCGGTATAATTCACCCCTCCACTTT. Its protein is CASSLAGSRYNSPLHF. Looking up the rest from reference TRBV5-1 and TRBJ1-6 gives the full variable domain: KAGVTQTPRYLIKTRGQQVTLSCSPISGHRSVSWYQQTPGQGLQFLFEYFSETQRNKGNFPGRFSGRQFSNSRSEMNVSTLELGDSALYLCASSLAGSRYNSPLHFGNGTRLTVT.

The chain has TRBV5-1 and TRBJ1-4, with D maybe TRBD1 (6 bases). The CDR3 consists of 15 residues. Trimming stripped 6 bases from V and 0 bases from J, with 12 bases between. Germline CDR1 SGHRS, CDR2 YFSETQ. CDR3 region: CASTTGATTNEKLFF. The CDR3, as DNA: TGCGCCAGCACCACGGGGGCAACAACTAATGAAAAACTGTTTTTT.

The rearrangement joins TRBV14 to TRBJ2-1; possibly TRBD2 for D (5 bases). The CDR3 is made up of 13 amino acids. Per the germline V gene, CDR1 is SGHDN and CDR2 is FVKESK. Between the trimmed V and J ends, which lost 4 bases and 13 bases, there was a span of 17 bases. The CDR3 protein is CASSPQRTSRQFF. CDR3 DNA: TGTGCCAGCAGCCCCCAAAGGACTTCTCGTCAGTTCTTC.

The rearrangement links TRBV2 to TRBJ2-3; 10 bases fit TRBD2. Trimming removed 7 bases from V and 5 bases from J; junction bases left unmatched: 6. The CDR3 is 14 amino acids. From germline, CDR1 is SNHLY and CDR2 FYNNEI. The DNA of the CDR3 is TGTGCCAGCACTGAGCGGGGGGGTCAAGATACGCAGTATTTT. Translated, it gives CASTERGGQDTQYF.

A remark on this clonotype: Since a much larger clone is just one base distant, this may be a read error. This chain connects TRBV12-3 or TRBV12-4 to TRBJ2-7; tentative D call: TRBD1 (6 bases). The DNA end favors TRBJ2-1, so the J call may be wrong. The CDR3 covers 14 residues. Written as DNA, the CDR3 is TGTGCCAGCAGTCAAGGACAGTCCTACAATGGGCAGTTCTTC. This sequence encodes CASSQGQSYNGQFF.